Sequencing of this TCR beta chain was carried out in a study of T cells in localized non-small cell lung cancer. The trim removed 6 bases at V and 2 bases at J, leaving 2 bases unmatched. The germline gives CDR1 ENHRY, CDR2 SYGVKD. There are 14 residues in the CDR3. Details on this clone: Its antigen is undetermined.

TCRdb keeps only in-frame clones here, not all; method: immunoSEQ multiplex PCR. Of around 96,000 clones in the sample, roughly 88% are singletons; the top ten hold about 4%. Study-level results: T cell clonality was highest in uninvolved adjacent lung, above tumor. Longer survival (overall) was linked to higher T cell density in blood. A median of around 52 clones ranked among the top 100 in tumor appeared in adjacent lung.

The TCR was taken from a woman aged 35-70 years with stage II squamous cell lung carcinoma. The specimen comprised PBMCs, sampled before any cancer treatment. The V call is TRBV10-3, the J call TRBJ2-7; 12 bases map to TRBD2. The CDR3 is CAISASGRAYEQYF. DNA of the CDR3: TGTGCCATCAGCGCTAGCGGGAGGGCCTACGAGCAGTACTTC.